The source of this TCR beta chain is a study of shared clonotypes between healthy human individuals. Healthy HIV-negative adults without recent acute infections or vaccinations served as donors. CDR1 SNHLY and CDR2 FYNNEI come from the germline V gene. There are 13 residues in the CDR3. Trimming removed 5 bases at V and 2 bases at J, with 9 bases between. Here immunoSEQ multiplex PCR was the method, and the copy in TCRdb shows in-frame clones only, minus some. Of some 1,100,000 clones in the sample, approximately 80% are singletons; the top ten hold under 0.65%. As to this clone: The same CDR3 can be traced to other DNA sequences in this sample.

What was sequenced was memory CD4+ T cells from PBMCs. Subset in this sample: CD45RA-negative fraction. The TCR originated in a young man in good health. Some clones in this sample may be carry-over from other donors' samples. This chain links TRBV2 with TRBJ1-2; D is possibly TRBD1 (6 bases). CDR3 nucleotides: TGTGCCAGCAGTCCCGACAGGAACTATGGCTACACCTTC. Protein sequence: CASSPDRNYGYTF.